What follows are 21 T cell receptor beta chains derived from one specimen sequenced in a study of T cells in Graves' hyperthyroidism and ophthalmopathy. Amplification yielded TCR beta CDR3 regions, with RNA transcripts as the source. An initial round of RT-PCR targeting the TCR CDR3 relied on the HTBI primer set. TCRdb itself ran the multiplex PCR reads through MiXCR, one entry per CDR3 protein. The sample shows 400,000 to 500,000 distinct CDR3 sequences, roughly 14% of them seen only once. Material: blood. The receptors originated from a man between 18 and 29 years old with Graves' ophthalmopathy.

This clonotype has a count of ten or more. The rearrangement uses TRBV28 and TRBJ2-1; D call uncertain. Trimming removed 7 bases from V and 9 bases from J, with 19 bases in between. Germline-derived CDR1 and CDR2 are MDHEN and SYDVKM. CDR3 size: 14 residues. This CDR3 reads CASIESREFSEQFF. The CDR3 nucleotides read TGTGCCAGCATAGAGAGTAGAGAGTTTAGTGAGCAGTTCTTC.

This rearrangement joins TRBV27 to TRBJ2-7; D is possibly TRBD1 (6 bases). CDR1 is MNHEY, CDR2 SMNVEV, per germline (reference sequence). The CDR3 covers 15 residues. V lost 5 bases and J 1 base, leaving 15 bases between the germline ends. The CDR3 is CASSPWTASSYEQYF. The CDR3 coding sequence is TGTGCCAGCAGTCCATGGACAGCATCATCCTACGAGCAGTACTTC.

The table lists this clonotype with many counts. CDR3 nucleotides: TGTGCTAGTGGTTCCCTTGGCGGGGGGGCCAAGGATACGCAGTATTTT. It is translated as CASGSLGGGAKDTQYF. This chain joins TRBV12-5 and TRBJ2-3, with 9 bases that match TRBD2. From germline, CDR1 is LGHNT and CDR2 FRNRAP. Germline trimming cut 4 bases from V and 6 bases from J; bases unmatched to any gene: 11. This CDR3 region has 16 residues.

A remark on this clonotype: A much larger clone sits a single nucleotide away, making a read error possible. No conserved phenylalanine or tryptophan ends this CDR3, so it is likely a read error. The rearrangement joins TRBV29-1 to TRBJ2-7; tentatively, D is TRBD2 (6 bases). Trimming left V 0 bases short and J 0 bases short, with 9 bases between. Germline V gene sequence: CDR1 SQVTM, CDR2 ANQGSEA. The CDR3 runs 14 residues. CDR3 in DNA: TGCAGCGTTGAAGACCGGGGGAGCTCCTACGAGCAGTACCTC. This gives the protein CSVEDRGSSYEQYL.

At least ten counts were recorded for this clonotype. The chain joins TRBV9 to TRBJ1-3; 8 bases align to TRBD1. This CDR3 has 15 amino acids. V trimming: 1 base; J trimming: 4 bases; junction bases outside the gene matches: 4. The germline CDR1 and CDR2 sequences are SGDLS and YYNGEE. CDR3 sequence: CASSVQGADGNTIYF. Here the CDR3 DNA reads TGTGCCAGCAGCGTACAGGGGGCGGACGGAAACACCATATATTTT.

This clonotype was seen at least ten times. The J gene is TRBJ1-1, the V gene TRBV29-1; no reliable D call. Trimming cost V 6 bases and J 0 bases, with 11 bases left between them. Germline CDR1 reads SQVTM; CDR2 reads ANQGSEA. This CDR3 comprises 13 residues. The CDR3 loop is CSVLTGVNTEAFF. The CDR3 region has the DNA TGCAGCGTCTTAACTGGGGTGAACACTGAAGCTTTCTTT.

This clonotype has just a few counts. It may be a read error: a sequence one base away is much more abundant. CDR3 nucleotide sequence: TGTGCCAGCAGCCCCCCCGGGACACTCACTGAAGCTTTCTTT. Its translation: CASSPPGTLTEAFF. The chain has TRBV7-9 and TRBJ1-1; D might be TRBD1 (6 bases). Germline V gene sequence: CDR1 SEHNR, CDR2 FQNEAQ (reference sequence). Trimming stripped 5 bases from V and 4 bases from J, with 14 bases between. The CDR3 runs to 14 residues.

This clonotype came up many times. This chain links TRBV11-3 with TRBJ1-2; 12 bases are a match to TRBD1. There are 16 residues in the CDR3. J lost 8 bases, V lost 5 bases, and 12 bases had no gene match. Germline values: CDR1 SGHNT, CDR2 YENEEA. CDR3 in amino acids: CASSAGTGGLLRGYTF. DNA for the CDR3: TGTGCCAGCAGCGCAGGGACAGGGGGCTTGCTTAGGGGCTACACCTTC.

This clonotype was observed a handful of times. This rearrangement joins TRBV9 to TRBJ2-7; TRBD1 matches at 8 bases. V lost 2 bases, J lost 2 bases, and 6 bases stayed unmatched. Per germline, CDR1 SGDLS and CDR2 YYNGEE. CDR3 length equals 15 residues. The CDR3 DNA sequence: TGTGCCAGCAGCGTCGACAGGGGCCTCCCCTACGAGCAGTACTTC. This encodes CASSVDRGLPYEQYF.

In its sample, this clonotype was seen a few times. The rearrangement links TRBV6-1 to TRBJ1-1; D may be TRBD1 (5 bases). Germline CDR1 is MNHNS and CDR2 is SASEGT. V gave up 8 bases and J gave up 5 bases, with 18 bases separating them. This CDR3 is built from 14 residues. This chain's CDR3 is CASANPGTKTEAFF. The DNA for the CDR3 is TGTGCCAGCGCTAACCCAGGGACGAAAACTGAAGCTTTCTTT.

The chain uses TRBV5-4 and TRBJ2-7, with 9 bases fitting TRBD2. The germline V gene has CDR1 SGHNT and CDR2 YYREEE (reference sequence). Trimming at V came to 2 bases and at J to 4 bases, leaving 7 bases not matched to a gene. This CDR3 has 15 amino acids. CDR3 sequence: CASSLAGGWIYEQYF. Here the CDR3 DNA reads TGTGCCAGCAGCTTAGCGGGGGGCTGGATTTACGAGCAGTACTTC.

This clonotype occurred many times. The rearrangement uses TRBV15 and TRBJ2-1; perhaps TRBD2 as D (6 bases). Trimming cost V 6 bases and J 3 bases, with 9 bases left between them. The CDR3 totals 13 residues. The V gene's germline CDR1 is LNHNV and CDR2 YYDKDF (reference sequence). The CDR3 region is CATRLADYNEQFF. CDR3 sequence (DNA): TGTGCCACCAGACTAGCTGACTACAATGAGCAGTTCTTC.

The gene calls are TRBV4-1 and TRBJ2-3; 8 bases fit TRBD2. Germline V gene data show CDR1 as MGHRA and CDR2 as YSYEKL. J lost 2 bases, V lost 2 bases, and 3 bases had no gene match. The CDR3 is made up of 15 amino acids. For the CDR3, the DNA is TGCGCCAGCAGCCAAAGGACTAGCCACACAGATACGCAGTATTTT. Translation gives CASSQRTSHTDTQYF.

Points on this clonotype: A read error may be the cause here, since a much bigger clone is one base away. In DNA form, the CDR3 reads TGTGCCAGCAGCCAAGACTTGCGACCCACAGATAAGCAGTATTTT. Amino acid sequence: CASSQDLRPTDKQYF. The rearrangement joins TRBV3-1 to TRBJ2-3; D gene uncertain. Germline V gives CDR1 LGHDT, CDR2 YNNKEL (reference sequence). The CDR3 is made up of 15 amino acids.

This clonotype showed up just a few times. This sequence joins TRBV27 and TRBJ2-2; D gene uncertain. CDR1 MNHEY and CDR2 SMNVEV come from the germline V gene (reference sequence). Trimming stripped 7 bases from V and 2 bases from J, with 11 bases between. The CDR3 consists of 14 residues. The CDR3 DNA is TGTGCCAGCACTCTCACTGGTAACACCGGGGAGCTGTTTTTT. Its translation: CASTLTGNTGELFF.

In this sample, this clonotype turned up a few times. This chain uses TRBV20-1 with TRBJ2-5, with D maybe TRBD2 (5 bases). Germline values: CDR1 DFQATT, CDR2 SNEGSKA (reference sequence). CDR3 length equals 14 residues. Trimming removed 5 bases from V and 4 bases from J, with 17 bases in between. The CDR3 sequence: CSAPHVGVGETQYF. CDR3 DNA sequence: TGCAGTGCTCCCCACGTCGGGGTTGGAGAGACCCAGTACTTC.

This clonotype was seen only a few times. The chain uses TRBV6-1 and TRBJ1-6; weak D call: TRBD1 (5 bases). The V and J ends lost 5 bases and 4 bases respectively, with 15 bases between them. Germline CDR1 MNHNS, CDR2 SASEGT. This CDR3 has 16 amino acids. CDR3 nucleotide sequence: TGTGCCAGCAGTTATTCTGCAGGGCTGTATAATTCACCCCTCCACTTT. It yields the protein CASSYSAGLYNSPLHF.

This clonotype was seen repeatedly, ten times or more. This chain connects TRBV12-3 or TRBV12-4 to TRBJ2-1, with 11 bases fitting TRBD2. CDR3 length: 14 residues. V lost 1 base and J lost 11; bases outside the gene matches: 4. The CDR3 here is CASSLGGTSGKQFF. The CDR3 DNA is TGTGCCAGCAGTTTAGGGGGGACTAGCGGTAAGCAGTTCTTC.

This clonotype was recorded many times. The gene calls are TRBV11-2 and TRBJ2-2; 8 nucleotides agree with TRBD2. This CDR3 is 15 amino acids long. V lost 3 bases, J lost 3 bases, and 3 bases stayed unmatched. Germline loops: CDR1 SGHAT, CDR2 FQNNGV. CDR3 protein: CASSFGLAHTGELFF. DNA for the CDR3: TGTGCCAGCAGCTTTGGACTAGCCCACACCGGGGAGCTGTTTTTT.

This clonotype was counted a few times. The chain is built from TRBV6-1 and TRBJ2-2; 9 positions match TRBD2. CDR1 is MNHNS and CDR2 is SASEGT in the germline V gene. V lost 5 bases to trimming and J lost 7 bases; unmatched junction nucleotides: 11. This CDR3 has 16 amino acids. CDR3 in DNA: TGTGCCAGCAGTCCGGCTAGCGGGGTTGGGGACGGGGAGCTGTTTTTT. Translating gives CASSPASGVGDGELFF.

This clonotype was seen ten or more times. The V call is TRBV29-1, the J call TRBJ1-5; D unresolved. V shed 0 bases and J shed 7 bases, with 7 bases lying between them. CDR3 length: 12 amino acids. CDR1 and CDR2 (germline): SQVTM, ANQGSEA. The chain's CDR3 is CSVEDPGQPQHF. As DNA, the CDR3 is TGCAGCGTTGAAGATCCGGGGCAGCCCCAGCATTTT.